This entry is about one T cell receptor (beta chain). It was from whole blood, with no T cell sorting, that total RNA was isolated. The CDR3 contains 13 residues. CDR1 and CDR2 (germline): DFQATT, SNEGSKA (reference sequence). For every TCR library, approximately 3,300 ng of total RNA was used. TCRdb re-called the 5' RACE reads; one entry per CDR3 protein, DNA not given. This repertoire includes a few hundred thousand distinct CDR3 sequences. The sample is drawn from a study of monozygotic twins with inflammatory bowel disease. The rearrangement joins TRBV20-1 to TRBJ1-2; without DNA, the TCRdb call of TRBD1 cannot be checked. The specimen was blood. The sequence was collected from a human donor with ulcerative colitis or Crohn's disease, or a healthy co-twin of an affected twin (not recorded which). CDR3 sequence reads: CSARAPGVSGYTF.